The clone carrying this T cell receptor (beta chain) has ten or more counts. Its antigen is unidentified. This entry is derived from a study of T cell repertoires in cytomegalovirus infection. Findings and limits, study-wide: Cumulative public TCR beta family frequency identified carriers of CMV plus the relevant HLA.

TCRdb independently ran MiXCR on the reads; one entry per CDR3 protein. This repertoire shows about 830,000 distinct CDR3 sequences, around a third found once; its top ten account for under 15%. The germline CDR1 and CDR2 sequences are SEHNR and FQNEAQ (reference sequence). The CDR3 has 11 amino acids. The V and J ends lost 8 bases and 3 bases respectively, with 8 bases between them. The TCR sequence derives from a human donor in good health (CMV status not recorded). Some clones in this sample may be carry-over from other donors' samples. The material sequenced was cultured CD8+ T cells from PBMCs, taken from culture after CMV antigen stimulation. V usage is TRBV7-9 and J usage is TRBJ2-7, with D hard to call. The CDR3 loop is CASGENYEQYV. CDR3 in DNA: TGTGCCAGCGGAGAGAACTACGAGCAGTACGTC.